These T cell receptor beta chains were read from a single sample in a study of T-cell reconstitution after alpha-beta-depleted transplantation in children. TCRdb recomputed calls from the PCR reads with MiXCR, one row per CDR3 protein. The sample has about 200,000 distinct CDR3 sequences; about 7% are singletons. The source was PBMCs, collected before TCRalphabeta/CD19-depleted stem cell transplant. The receptors were gathered from a boy aged 2 to 10 with acute lymphoblastic leukemia, due to receive a stem cell transplant. Both conserved end residues are part of each CDR3. D genes are given only for firm matches. The listing skips clone size in some rows; elsewhere it reads once, few, many or a size class.

clone_size	d_call	v_call	j_call	cdr3_length	cdr3_aa	cdr3_nt
.	.	TRBV13	TRBJ2-5	15	CASSPSPSYQETQYF	TGTGCCAGCAGCCCCTCGCCCTCGTACCAAGAGACCCAGTACTTC
many	.	TRBV15	TRBJ2-7	15	CATSREEGGPYEQYF	TGTGCCACCAGCAGAGAGGAGGGGGGGCCCTACGAGCAGTACTTC
few	TRBD2	TRBV5-1	TRBJ2-3	16	CASSPISGRATDTQYF	TGCGCCAGCAGCCCAATTAGCGGGAGGGCCACAGATACGCAGTATTTT
few	TRBD2	TRBV10-3	TRBJ2-5	18	CAISERSGSTPIRETQYF	TGTGCCATCAGTGAGAGAAGCGGGAGCACGCCGATAAGGGAGACCCAGTACTTC
.	.	TRBV5-1	TRBJ1-4	12	CASSLENEKLFF	TGCGCCAGCAGCTTGGAAAATGAAAAACTGTTTTTT
many	.	TRBV7-9	TRBJ1-6	12	CASSRTFSPLHF	TGTGCCAGCAGCAGGACTTTTTCACCCCTCCACTTT
many	.	TRBV28	TRBJ1-1	14	CASSFGVMGTEAFF	TGTGCCAGCAGTTTCGGGGTAATGGGCACTGAAGCTTTCTTT
many	TRBD1	TRBV2	TRBJ1-5	15	CASSLRTGLNQPQHF	TGTGCCAGCAGCTTGCGGACAGGTCTCAATCAGCCCCAGCATTTT
.	.	TRBV14	TRBJ2-7	15	CASSLLAAVEDEQYF	TGTGCCAGCAGCCTACTCGCAGCCGTGGAGGACGAGCAGTACTTC
.	TRBD2	TRBV5-6	TRBJ2-2	14	CASSISGSPGELFF	TGTGCCAGCAGCATTAGCGGGAGCCCCGGGGAGCTGTTTTTT
few	.	TRBV13	TRBJ1-1	14	CASRLSGRNTEAFF	TGTGCCAGCAGGTTAAGTGGGCGGAACACTGAAGCTTTCTTT
many	TRBD1	TRBV27	TRBJ1-1	16	CASSLSGTGAKEEAFF	TGTGCCAGCAGTTTATCGGGGACAGGGGCGAAGGAAGAAGCTTTCTTT
many	.	TRBV27	TRBJ2-1	11	CASNSQEEQFF	TGTGCCAGCAACTCTCAGGAAGAGCAGTTCTTC
many	.	TRBV27	TRBJ1-2	12	CASSSTNGGYTF	TGTGCCAGCAGTTCCACAAACGGAGGCTACACCTTC
many	.	TRBV7-9	TRBJ2-3	14	CASSLDRIPDTQYF	TGTGCCAGCAGCTTAGATCGGATTCCAGATACGCAGTATTTT
many	TRBD2	TRBV29-1	TRBJ2-1	16	CSVEGTSGANYNEQFF	TGCAGCGTTGAGGGGACTAGCGGAGCCAATTACAATGAGCAGTTCTTC
.	.	TRBV28	TRBJ2-6	15	CASSFGHTGANVLTF	TGTGCCAGCAGTTTTGGACACACTGGGGCCAACGTCCTGACTTTC
few	TRBD1	TRBV20-1	TRBJ1-2	14	CSASYRGHPSGYTF	TGCAGTGCTTCTTACAGGGGGCATCCGAGTGGCTACACCTTC
many	.	TRBV20-1	TRBJ2-7	15	CSASGGQGETYEQYF	TGCAGTGCTAGCGGGGGGCAGGGAGAAACCTACGAGCAGTACTTC
.	TRBD1	TRBV6-5	TRBJ2-1	17	CASSYSGTGLSYNEQFF	TGTGCCAGCAGTTACTCCGGGACAGGGTTATCCTACAATGAGCAGTTCTTC
few	.	TRBV7-6	TRBJ2-3	17	CASTWGPISNAGDTQYF	TGTGCCAGCACCTGGGGACCGATCTCAAACGCGGGAGATACGCAGTATTTT
.	TRBD1	TRBV2	TRBJ1-1	15	CASRGKDRVNTEAFF	TGTGCCAGCAGGGGTAAGGACAGGGTGAACACTGAAGCTTTCTTT
few	TRBD1	TRBV6-1	TRBJ2-2	14	CASSAGTASGELFF	TGTGCCAGCAGTGCGGGGACAGCGTCCGGGGAGCTGTTTTTT
many	.	TRBV12-3/TRBV12-4	TRBJ1-1	15	CASSLVVNRNTEAFF	TGTGCCAGCAGTTTAGTAGTCAACCGGAACACTGAAGCTTTCTTT
many	.	TRBV12-3/TRBV12-4	TRBJ2-3	15	CASSLWGLITDTQYF	TGTGCCAGCAGTTTATGGGGCCTAATCACAGATACGCAGTATTTT
many	.	TRBV12-3/TRBV12-4	TRBJ2-1	11	CASSWGGLQFF	TGTGCCAGCAGTTGGGGGGGCCTACAGTTCTTC
many	.	TRBV20-1	TRBJ1-1	12	CSGYDGDTEAFF	TGCAGCGGTTACGACGGGGACACTGAAGCTTTCTTT
many	.	TRBV28	TRBJ2-5	13	CASSPVDGKTQYF	TGTGCCAGCAGTCCCGTAGACGGAAAGACCCAGTACTTC
many	.	TRBV7-8	TRBJ2-7	15	CASSLGPGIDYEQYF	TGTGCCAGCAGCTTGGGACCGGGAATCGACTACGAGCAGTACTTC
few	TRBD2	TRBV5-6	TRBJ2-1	17	CASSLRTSGSTYNEQFF	TGTGCCAGCAGCTTACGGACTAGCGGGAGCACCTACAATGAGCAGTTCTTC
many	.	TRBV7-9	TRBJ2-1	17	CASSLGTNSLLYNEQFF	TGTGCCAGCAGCTTAGGGACCAACAGTCTCCTCTACAATGAGCAGTTCTTC
many	.	TRBV11-2	TRBJ2-7	14	CASSLESTIYEQYF	TGTGCCAGCAGCTTAGAGAGCACCATCTACGAGCAGTACTTC
many	.	TRBV12-3/TRBV12-4	TRBJ2-5	15	CASSLLTGGQETQYF	TGTGCCAGCAGTTTATTGACAGGCGGCCAAGAGACCCAGTACTTC
many	.	TRBV20-1	TRBJ2-7	13	CSAKARGLGEQYF	TGCAGTGCTAAGGCCAGGGGTCTGGGAGAGCAGTACTTC
many	.	TRBV28	TRBJ2-7	17	CASSLNRGLRSSYEQYF	TGTGCCAGCAGTTTAAATAGGGGACTGAGGAGCTCCTACGAGCAGTACTTC
many	.	TRBV20-1	TRBJ2-7	15	CSARVSGSDAYEQYF	TGCAGTGCTAGAGTTAGTGGGAGTGACGCCTACGAGCAGTACTTC
few	.	TRBV25-1	TRBJ2-7	13	CASSEPGHHEQYF	TGTGCCAGCAGTGAACCGGGACACCACGAGCAGTACTTC
many	TRBD2	TRBV5-6	TRBJ2-7	14	CASSFGGSLYEQYF	TGTGCCAGCAGCTTTGGCGGGAGTCTCTACGAGCAGTACTTC
.	.	TRBV7-2	TRBJ2-1	14	CASSLSKGYTEQFF	TGTGCCAGCAGCTTAAGTAAGGGGTACACTGAGCAGTTCTTC
few	.	TRBV25-1	TRBJ1-1	14	CASSPKRAAAEAFF	TGTGCCAGCAGCCCCAAGAGGGCGGCCGCTGAAGCTTTCTTT
few	.	TRBV12-3/TRBV12-4	TRBJ1-3	16	CASSPFFGSPGNTIYF	TGTGCCAGCAGCCCGTTCTTCGGGTCCCCTGGAAACACCATATATTTT
many	TRBD2	TRBV28	TRBJ2-4	15	CASSSILSGRDIQYF	TGTGCCAGCAGTTCCATTCTTAGCGGGAGAGACATTCAGTACTTC
many	.	TRBV20-1	TRBJ2-3	10	CSASRYTQYF	TGCAGTGCTAGTCGATATACGCAGTATTTT
many	.	TRBV5-5	TRBJ2-7	15	CASSLGRDVSYEQYF	TGTGCCAGCAGCTTGGGAAGGGACGTTTCCTACGAGCAGTACTTC
many	.	TRBV29-1	TRBJ1-1	16	CSVGTGGGWGSTEAFF	TGCAGCGTTGGGACTGGAGGGGGTTGGGGGAGCACTGAAGCTTTCTTT
many	TRBD1	TRBV9	TRBJ2-5	14	CASSVAPDRETQYF	TGTGCCAGCAGCGTAGCTCCGGACAGGGAGACCCAGTACTTC
.	.	TRBV28	TRBJ1-2	15	CASGTVSGSNYGYTF	TGTGCCAGCGGCACAGTTTCTGGTTCTAACTATGGCTACACCTTC
many	TRBD1	TRBV7-2	TRBJ1-5	15	CASSQRQGQDQPQHF	TGTGCCAGCAGCCAAAGACAGGGTCAGGATCAGCCCCAGCATTTT